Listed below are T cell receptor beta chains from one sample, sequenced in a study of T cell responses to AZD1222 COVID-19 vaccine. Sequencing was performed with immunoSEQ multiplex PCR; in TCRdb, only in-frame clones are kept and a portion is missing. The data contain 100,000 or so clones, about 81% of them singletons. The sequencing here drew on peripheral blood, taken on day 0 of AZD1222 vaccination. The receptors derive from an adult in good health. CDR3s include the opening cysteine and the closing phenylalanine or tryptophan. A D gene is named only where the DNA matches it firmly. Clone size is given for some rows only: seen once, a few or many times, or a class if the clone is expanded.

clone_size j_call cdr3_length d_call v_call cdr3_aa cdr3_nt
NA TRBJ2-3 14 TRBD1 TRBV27 CATRRQGAGDTQYF TGTGCCACTCGGAGGCAGGGGGCGGGAGATACGCAGTATTTT
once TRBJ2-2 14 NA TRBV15 CATSSRARAGELFF TGTGCCACCAGCAGCAGGGCCAGGGCCGGGGAGCTGTTTTTT
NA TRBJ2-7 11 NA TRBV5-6 CASSLREEQYF TGTGCCAGCAGCTTGCGGGAGGAGCAGTACTTC
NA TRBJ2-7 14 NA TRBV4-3 CASSQGANSYEQYF TGCGCCAGCAGCCAAGGGGCGAACTCCTACGAGCAGTACTTC
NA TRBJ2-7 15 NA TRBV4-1 CASSLGSRGLGEQYF TGCGCCAGCAGCCTCGGGAGCAGGGGCCTTGGCGAGCAGTACTTC
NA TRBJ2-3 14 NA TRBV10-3 CAISTGKAADTQYF TGTGCCATCAGTACAGGGAAGGCGGCAGATACGCAGTATTTT
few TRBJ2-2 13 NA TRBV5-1 CASSSNSVRELFF TGCGCCAGCAGCTCAAATAGTGTCAGGGAGCTGTTTTTT
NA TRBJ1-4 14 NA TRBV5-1 CASSLGPGNEKLFF TGCGCCAGCAGCTTGGGGCCAGGGAATGAAAAACTGTTTTTT
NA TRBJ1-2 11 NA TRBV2 CASSVGYGYTF TGTGCCAGCAGTGTTGGCTATGGCTACACCTTC
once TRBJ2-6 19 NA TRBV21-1 CASSKERGGGLTGANVLTF TGTGCCAGCAGCAAAGAGAGGGGTGGGGGTTTAACTGGGGCCAACGTCCTGACTTTC
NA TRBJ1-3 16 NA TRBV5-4 CASSFKGDLSGNTIYF TGTGCCAGCAGCTTTAAGGGAGACCTCTCTGGAAACACCATATATTTT
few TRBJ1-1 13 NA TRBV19 CASIREYPTEAFF TGTGCCAGTATAAGGGAGTATCCCACTGAAGCTTTCTTT
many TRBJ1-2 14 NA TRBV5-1 CASSPRPGRYDYTF TGCGCCAGCAGCCCGCGTCCAGGGAGATATGACTACACCTTC
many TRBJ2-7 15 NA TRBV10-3 CAISPTQDITYEQYF TGTGCCATCAGCCCCACACAGGACATAACCTACGAGCAGTACTTC
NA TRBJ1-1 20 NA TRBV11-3 CASSLEKNKEQVYGYTEAFF TGTGCCAGCAGCTTAGAAAAAAACAAAGAGCAGGTCTACGGTTACACTGAAGCTTTCTTT
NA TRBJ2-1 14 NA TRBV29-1 CSAELDPDYNEQFF TGCAGCGCTGAACTAGATCCGGACTACAATGAGCAGTTCTTC
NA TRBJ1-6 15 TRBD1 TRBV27 CASSFQGTGGSPLHF TGTGCCAGCAGTTTCCAAGGGACAGGGGGATCACCCCTCCACTTT
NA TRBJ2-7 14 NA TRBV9 CASSVGSGPYEQYF TGTGCCAGCAGCGTAGGATCGGGCCCCTACGAGCAGTACTTC
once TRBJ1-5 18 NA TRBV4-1 CASSPDTAGIRFDGPQHF TGCGCCAGCAGCCCGGATACGGCAGGCATAAGGTTCGATGGGCCCCAGCATTTT
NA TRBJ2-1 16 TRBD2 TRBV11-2 CASSLTSGGAYNEQFF TGTGCCAGCAGCTTGACTAGCGGGGGGGCCTACAATGAGCAGTTCTTC
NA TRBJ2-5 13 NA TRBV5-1 CASSLQGRETQYF TGCGCCAGCAGCTTGCAGGGACGGGAGACCCAGTACTTC
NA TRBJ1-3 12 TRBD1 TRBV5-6 CASSIRGNTIYF TGTGCCAGCAGCATCAGGGGGAACACCATATATTTT